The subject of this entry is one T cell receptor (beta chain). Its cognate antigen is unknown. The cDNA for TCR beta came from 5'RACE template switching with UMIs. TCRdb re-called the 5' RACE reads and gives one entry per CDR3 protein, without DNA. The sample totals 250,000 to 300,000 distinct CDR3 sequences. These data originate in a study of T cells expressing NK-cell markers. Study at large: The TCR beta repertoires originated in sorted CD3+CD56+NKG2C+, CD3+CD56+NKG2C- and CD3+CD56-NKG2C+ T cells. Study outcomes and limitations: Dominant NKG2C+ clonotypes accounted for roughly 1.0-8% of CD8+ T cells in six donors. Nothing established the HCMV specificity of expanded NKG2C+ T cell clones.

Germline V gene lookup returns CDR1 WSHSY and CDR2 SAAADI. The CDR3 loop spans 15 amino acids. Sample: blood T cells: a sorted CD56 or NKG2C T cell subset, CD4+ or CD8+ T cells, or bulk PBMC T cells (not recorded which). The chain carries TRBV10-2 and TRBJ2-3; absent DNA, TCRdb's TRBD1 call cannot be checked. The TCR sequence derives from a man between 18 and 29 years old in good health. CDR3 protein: CADGGYSAGADTQYF.